This is a list of T cell receptor beta chains from one sample in a study of beta chain features in type 1 diabetes. TCRdb keeps only in-frame clones here, not all; method: immunoSEQ multiplex PCR. The sample contains nearly 350,000 clones, around 7.6% of which appear only once. The sample consisted of central memory CD4+ T cells from blood. The origin of the receptors is a woman younger than 35 in good health. Each CDR3 is given with its conserved first and last residue. The D gene is left open where the match is weak. Where a row states a size, it is once, few, many or the class of an expanded clone; other rows omit it.

j_call	v_call	d_call	clone_size	cdr3_aa	cdr3_nt
TRBJ1-2	TRBV5-4	TRBD1	-	CASSRTGDDYGYTF	TGTGCCAGCAGTCGGACAGGGGACGACTATGGCTACACCTTC
TRBJ1-5	TRBV5-6	-	-	CASSLGYNQPQHF	TGTGCCAGCAGCTTGGGATACAATCAGCCCCAGCATTTT
TRBJ1-3	TRBV5-1	-	few	CASSPQGSSGNTIYF	TGCGCCAGCAGCCCACAGGGAAGCTCTGGAAACACCATATATTTT
TRBJ1-2	TRBV6-5	-	-	CASSEPGISRYTF	TGTGCCAGCAGCGAACCCGGGATTTCGCGCTACACCTTC
TRBJ2-7	TRBV28	-	-	CASLNRGLTYEQYF	TGTGCCAGTTTAAACAGGGGACTCACCTACGAGCAGTACTTC
TRBJ1-5	TRBV29-1	TRBD1	few	CSVGDRDGYQPQHF	TGCAGCGTCGGGGACAGGGATGGATATCAGCCCCAGCATTTT
TRBJ2-5	TRBV7-9	TRBD2	-	CASDERGEGETQYF	TGTGCCAGCGACGAACGAGGGGAGGGAGAGACCCAGTACTTC
TRBJ2-7	TRBV28	TRBD1	-	CASSPSDRSYEQYF	TGTGCCAGCAGCCCTTCGGACAGGAGTTACGAGCAGTACTTC
TRBJ2-5	TRBV7-6	TRBD2	few	CASSLEAGGPGTQYF	TGTGCCAGCAGCTTAGAAGCGGGAGGGCCGGGGACCCAGTACTTC
TRBJ1-4	TRBV5-1	-	-	CASSFNGGSDEKLFF	TGCGCCAGCAGCTTTAACGGGGGGTCCGATGAAAAACTGTTTTTT
TRBJ2-6	TRBV13	-	-	CASSLQGGAGANVLTF	TGTGCCAGCAGCTTACAAGGAGGAGCCGGGGCCAACGTCCTGACTTTC